Included here is one TCR beta chain sequence, with context. The antigen remains unidentified. These data are taken from a study of cytomegalovirus exposure and HLA in healthy donors. Notes on the study in general: TRBV6-2, TRBV6-3 and some other V segments were excluded as indistinguishable.

Use of 60 Vbeta and 13 Jbeta primers characterized the PCR. Method: immunoSEQ multiplex PCR; TCRdb's copy keeps in-frame clones and lacks some. The table lists approximately 150,000 clones, around 76% of them singletons, with over 0.95% in the top ten. The CDR3 loop spans 19 amino acids. Germline assignment: CDR1 PRHDT and CDR2 FYEKMQ (reference sequence). The V and J ends lost 5 bases and 6 bases, in that order; junction bases with no gene match: 19. This clonotype originated in a woman aged 40 to 50 in good health and CMV-seronegative. The chain has TRBV13 and TRBJ1-1; 12 bases align to TRBD1. The sequencing input was PBMCs. This CDR3 is CASSPGFGGTGGRRAEAFF. In nucleotides, the CDR3 is TGTGCCAGCAGCCCAGGGTTCGGGGGGACAGGGGGCAGGAGGGCTGAAGCTTTCTTT.